This T cell receptor beta chain was found in a study of cytomegalovirus exposure and HLA in healthy donors. Overall study findings and caveats: Clonal expansion, a later analysis showed, was greater in HLA-associated TCR beta chains than in equally common others. Some segments of the V type, notably TRBV6-2 and TRBV6-3, were excluded as indistinguishable. Presence/absence results assume similar sequencing depth per donor, which may not hold. In a later analysis, across HLA loci, associated TCR counts were highest for DRB1, lowest for HLA-C.

The J segment lost 2 bases and the V segment lost 6 bases, leaving 7 bases of the junction unmatched. The CDR3 extends over 16 amino acids. Germline V lookup: CDR1 LGHNA, CDR2 YNFKEQ. PCR was performed using 60 Vbeta and 13 Jbeta primers. The table came from immunoSEQ multiplex PCR; TCRdb's copy has only in-frame clones and leaves some out. The profile shows about 90,000 clones, 65% to 80% of them singletons. Worth noting for this clone: Its specificity is unknown.

The clonotype was recovered from a woman younger than 30 in good health and CMV-seropositive. Sequenced material: PBMCs. The rearrangement uses TRBV4-2 and TRBJ2-3; 11 bases line up with TRBD2. CDR3 DNA: TGTGCCAGCAGGGACTTGACTAGCGGGAACACAGATACGCAGTATTTT. This encodes CASRDLTSGNTDTQYF.